This record concerns one TCR beta chain sequence. These data originate in a study of CD8 T cells in Susac syndrome. Reverse transcription used roughly 0.45 to 1 ug RNA and random hexamers. TCRdb fed the immunoSEQ multiplex PCR reads into MiXCR, producing one record per CDR3 protein. The sample gives roughly 86,000 distinct CDR3 sequences, approximately 96% of which show up once; 0.62% is in the top ten. V shed 4 bases, J shed 2 bases, and the junction held 2 bases outside the gene matches. The CDR3 is made up of 14 amino acids. The germline V gene has CDR1 SQVTM and CDR2 ANQGSEA. This rearrangement joins TRBV29-1 to TRBJ1-5; 10 bases line up with TRBD1. The sample taken for sequencing was CD8+ T cells from PBMCs. This clonotype was obtained from a human donor with Susac syndrome. CDR3: CSVGQGAGNQPQHF. CDR3 nucleotide sequence: TGCAGCGTTGGACAGGGGGCAGGCAATCAGCCCCAGCATTTT.